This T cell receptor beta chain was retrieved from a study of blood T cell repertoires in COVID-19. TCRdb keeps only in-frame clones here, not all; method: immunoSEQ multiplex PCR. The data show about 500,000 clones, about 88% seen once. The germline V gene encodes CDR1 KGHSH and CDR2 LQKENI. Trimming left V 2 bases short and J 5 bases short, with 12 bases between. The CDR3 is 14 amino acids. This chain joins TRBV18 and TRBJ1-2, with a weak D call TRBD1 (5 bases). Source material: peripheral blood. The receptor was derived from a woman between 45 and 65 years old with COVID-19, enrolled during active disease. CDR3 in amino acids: CASSPGTQPYGYTF. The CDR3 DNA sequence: TGTGCCAGCTCACCAGGGACTCAGCCATATGGCTACACCTTC.